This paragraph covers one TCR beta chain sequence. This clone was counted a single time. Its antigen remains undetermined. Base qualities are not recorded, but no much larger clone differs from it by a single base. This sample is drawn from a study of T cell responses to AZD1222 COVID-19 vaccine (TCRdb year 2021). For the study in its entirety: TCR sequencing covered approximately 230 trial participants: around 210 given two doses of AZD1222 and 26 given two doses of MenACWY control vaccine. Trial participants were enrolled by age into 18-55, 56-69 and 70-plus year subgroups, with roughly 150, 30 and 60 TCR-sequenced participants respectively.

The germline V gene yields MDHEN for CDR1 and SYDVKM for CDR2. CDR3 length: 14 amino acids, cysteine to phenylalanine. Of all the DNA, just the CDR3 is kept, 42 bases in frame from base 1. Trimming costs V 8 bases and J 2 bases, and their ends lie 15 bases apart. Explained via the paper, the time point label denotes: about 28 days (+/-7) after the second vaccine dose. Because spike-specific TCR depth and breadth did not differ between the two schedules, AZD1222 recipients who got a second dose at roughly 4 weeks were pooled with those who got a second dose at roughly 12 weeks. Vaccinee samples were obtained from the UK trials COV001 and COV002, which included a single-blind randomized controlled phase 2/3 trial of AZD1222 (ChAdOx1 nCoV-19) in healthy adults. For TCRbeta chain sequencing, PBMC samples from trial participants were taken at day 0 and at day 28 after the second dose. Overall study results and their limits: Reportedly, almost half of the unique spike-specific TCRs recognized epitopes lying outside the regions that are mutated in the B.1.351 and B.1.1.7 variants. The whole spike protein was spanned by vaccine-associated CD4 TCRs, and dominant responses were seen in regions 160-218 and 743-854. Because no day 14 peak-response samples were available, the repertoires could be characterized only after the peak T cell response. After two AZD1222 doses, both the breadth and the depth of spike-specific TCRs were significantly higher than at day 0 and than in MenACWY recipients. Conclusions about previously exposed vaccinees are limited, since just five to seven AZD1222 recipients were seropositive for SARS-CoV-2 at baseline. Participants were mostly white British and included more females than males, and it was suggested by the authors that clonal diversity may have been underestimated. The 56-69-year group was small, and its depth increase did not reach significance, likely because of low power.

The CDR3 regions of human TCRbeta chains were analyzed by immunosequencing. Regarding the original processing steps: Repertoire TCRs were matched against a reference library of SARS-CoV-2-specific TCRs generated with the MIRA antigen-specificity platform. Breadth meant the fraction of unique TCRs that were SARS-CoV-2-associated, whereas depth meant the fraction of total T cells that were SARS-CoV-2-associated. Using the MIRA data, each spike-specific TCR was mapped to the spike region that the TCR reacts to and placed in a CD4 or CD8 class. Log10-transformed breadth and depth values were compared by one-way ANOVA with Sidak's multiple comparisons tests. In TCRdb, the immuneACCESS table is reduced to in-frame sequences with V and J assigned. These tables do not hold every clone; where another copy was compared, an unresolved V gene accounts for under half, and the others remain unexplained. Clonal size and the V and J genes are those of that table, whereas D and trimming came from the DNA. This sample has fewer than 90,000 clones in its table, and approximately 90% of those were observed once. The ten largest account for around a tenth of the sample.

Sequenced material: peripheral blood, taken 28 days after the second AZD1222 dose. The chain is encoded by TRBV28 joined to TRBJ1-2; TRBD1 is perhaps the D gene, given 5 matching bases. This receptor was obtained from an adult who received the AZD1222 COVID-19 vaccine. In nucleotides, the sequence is TGTGCCAGCGGGACCTTCGGGGCCAACTATGGCTACACCTTC. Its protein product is CASGTFGANYGYTF.